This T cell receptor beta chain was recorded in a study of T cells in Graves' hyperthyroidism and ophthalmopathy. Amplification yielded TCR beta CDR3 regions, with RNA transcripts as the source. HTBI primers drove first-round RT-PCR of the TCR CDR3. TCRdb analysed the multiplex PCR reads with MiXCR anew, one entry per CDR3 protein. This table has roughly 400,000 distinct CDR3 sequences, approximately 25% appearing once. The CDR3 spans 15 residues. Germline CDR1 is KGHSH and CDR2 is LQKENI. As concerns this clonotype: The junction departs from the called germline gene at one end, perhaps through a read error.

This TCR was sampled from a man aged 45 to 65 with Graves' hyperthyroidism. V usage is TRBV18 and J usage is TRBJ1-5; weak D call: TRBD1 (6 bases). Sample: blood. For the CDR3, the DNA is TGTACCAGCTCACCACTTTCAGGGGTCAATCAGCCCCAGCATTTT. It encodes CTSSPLSGVNQPQHF.